These 12 T cell receptor beta chains came from one sample sequenced in a study of blood T cells in healthy people across ages. Then a second PCR, running roughly 7 to 11 cycles, was carried out with a sample-barcoded 5' primer and a J-beta primer mix. TCRdb re-called the 5' RACE reads through MiXCR, storing one row per CDR3 protein. The data contain roughly 1,800,000 distinct CDR3 sequences, around half of them singletons. Sequences were obtained from blood. These receptors originate from a woman aged 40 to 50 in good health.

This rearrangement joins TRBV3-1 to TRBJ2-1, with TRBD1 matching 8 bases. Trimming removed 6 bases from V and 9 bases from J; junction bases left unmatched: 7. This CDR3 has 13 amino acids. Germline V gene sequence: CDR1 LGHDT, CDR2 YNNKEL (reference sequence). CDR3 amino acids: CASRGTGVSEQFF. CDR3 DNA: TGTGCCAGCAGGGGGACAGGAGTTAGTGAGCAGTTCTTC.

The chain couples TRBV5-6 to TRBJ1-1, with no clear D. This CDR3 has 14 residues. Trimming stripped 6 bases from V and 1 base from J, with 13 bases between. CDR1 and CDR2 (germline): SGHDT, YYEEEE. The CDR3 region is CASTHAGQNTEAFF. The CDR3 DNA reads as TGTGCCAGCACCCATGCCGGGCAGAACACTGAAGCTTTCTTT.

The CDR3 DNA is TGTGCCAGCAGCCAATCGTGGACAGGGGGCCAAGAGACCCAGTACTTC. Protein product: CASSQSWTGGQETQYF. This chain connects TRBV4-2 to TRBJ2-5, with 10 bases aligning to TRBD1. The CDR3 is made up of 16 amino acids. V lost 2 bases to trimming and J lost 1 base; unmatched junction nucleotides: 4. Germline-derived CDR1 and CDR2 are LGHNA and YNFKEQ.

This clonotype was recorded a few times. The chain employs TRBV4-3 and TRBJ2-3; tentative D call: TRBD1 (6 bases). Trimming cost V 3 bases and J 5 bases, with 12 bases left between them. The CDR3 has 14 residues. From germline, CDR1 is LGHNA and CDR2 YSLEER. CDR3 DNA: TGCGCCAGCAGCCAGGACAGTTTACGAGATACGCAGTATTTT. It translates to CASSQDSLRDTQYF.

The CDR3 nucleotides are TGTGCCAGCAGCCAAAACAATCAGCCCCAGCATTTT. It yields the protein CASSQNNQPQHF. The chain carries TRBV3-1 and TRBJ1-5; no reliable D call. Trimming took off 2 bases at V and 3 bases at J, with 2 bases between the two ends. Germline lookup yields CDR1 LGHDT and CDR2 YNNKEL (reference sequence). This CDR3 region has 12 residues.

The chain is built from TRBV10-3 and TRBJ2-5; D gene uncertain. Deletions cut 3 bases from V and 11 bases from J, with 10 bases between. Germline V gene sequence: CDR1 ENHRY, CDR2 SYGVKD. The CDR3 covers 11 residues. The CDR3 spells CAISDLSEQYF. The CDR3 region has the DNA TGTGCCATCAGTGACCTTAGTGAGCAGTACTTC.

This clonotype was seen more than once but under ten times. The rearrangement links TRBV7-2 to TRBJ2-3; 10 bases align to TRBD2. CDR1 and CDR2 (germline): SGHTA, FQGNSA. CDR3 length equals 17 residues. V lost 1 base and J lost 9; bases outside the gene matches: 13. The chain's CDR3 is CASSLGITSGKSGTQYF. As DNA, the CDR3 is TGTGCCAGCAGCTTAGGTATCACTAGCGGGAAGAGTGGCACGCAGTATTTT.

The genes are TRBV9 and TRBJ2-3; D remains ambiguous. V dropped 0 bases and J dropped 2 bases, with 7 bases sitting between them. Germline V gives CDR1 SGDLS, CDR2 YYNGEE. The CDR3 is 14 amino acids. CDR3 amino acids: CASSVGLITDTQYF. Written as DNA, the CDR3 is TGTGCCAGCAGCGTAGGACTTATCACAGATACGCAGTATTTT.

The chain is built from TRBV3-1 and TRBJ2-5; D not certain. The CDR3 runs to 12 residues. Germline V lookup: CDR1 LGHDT, CDR2 YNNKEL (reference sequence). With 2 bases removed from V and 7 bases from J, the gap between germline ends came to 8 bases. The CDR3 region is CASSQNLGTQYF. CDR3 nucleotide sequence: TGTGCCAGCAGCCAAAATTTGGGGACCCAGTACTTC.

The chain employs TRBV29-1 and TRBJ2-7; a possible D gene is TRBD1 (5 bases). Germline CDR1 reads SQVTM; CDR2 reads ANQGSEA. Trimming stripped 3 bases from V and 4 bases from J, with 22 bases between. CDR3 length equals 16 residues. In nucleotides, the CDR3 is TGCAGCGTTGACGGCGGCTTCGGACATCCCCTATACGAGCAGTACTTC. It specifies CSVDGGFGHPLYEQYF.

The gene calls are TRBV5-4 and TRBJ2-3; tentative D call: TRBD2 (5 bases). The CDR3 is 14 amino acids. CDR1 is SGHNT and CDR2 is YYREEE in the germline V gene (reference sequence). V was pared by 6 bases and J by 5 bases, with 16 bases between. The CDR3 protein is CASKDPGVGDTQYF. The CDR3 region has the DNA TGTGCCAGCAAGGACCCCGGGGTGGGAGATACGCAGTATTTT. Variable domain in full (rest from reference TRBV5-4 and TRBJ2-3): ETGVTQSPTHLIKTRGQQVTLRCSSQSGHNTVSWYQQALGQGPQFIFQYYREEENGRGNFPPRFSGLQFPNYSSELNVNALELDDSALYLCASKDPGVGDTQYFGPGTRLTVL.

This clonotype was counted between two and nine times. The genes are TRBV4-1 and TRBJ2-1; 8 nucleotides line up with TRBD2. This CDR3 has 13 residues. The V segment lost 0 bases and the J segment 9 bases; nucleotides outside the gene matches: 1. Germline V gene lookup returns CDR1 MGHRA and CDR2 YSYEKL. The CDR3 sequence is CASSQDREGEQFF. CDR3 DNA: TGCGCCAGCAGCCAAGATCGGGAGGGTGAGCAGTTCTTC.